A selection of T cell receptor beta chains follows, all from one sample in a study of response to subunit inactivated influenza vaccine. TCRdb re-analysed the RT-PCR reads in MiXCR, keeping a single row per CDR3 protein. Of 450,000 to 600,000 distinct CDR3 sequences in the sample, approximately 15% were seen once. The sample consisted of CD4+ T cells sorted from PBMCs, taken less than 30 months after vaccination. These receptors all come from a man aged 45 to 75 who received an inactivated influenza vaccine. Both conserved end residues are part of each CDR3. D genes are given only for firm matches. Size is stated for part of the rows, as once, few or many counts, or as a class when the clone is expanded.

few TRBJ1-3 TRBV5-1 NA CASSGQGGNTIYF TGCGCCAGCAGTGGGCAGGGCGGAAACACCATATATTTT
NA TRBJ1-6 TRBV4-2 TRBD1 CASSQEWGTASLLPLHF TGTGCCAGCAGCCAAGAATGGGGGACAGCGTCCCTATTGCCCCTCCACTTT
NA TRBJ2-7 TRBV15 NA CATSRDLKGSYEQYF TGTGCCACCAGCAGAGATCTCAAGGGTTCCTACGAGCAGTACTTC
NA TRBJ1-2 TRBV2 NA CASRSTGALNPYGYTF TGTGCCAGCAGATCAACGGGGGCACTAAACCCCTATGGCTACACCTTC
NA TRBJ2-5 TRBV20-1 NA CSASGGAGPQETQYF TGCAGTGCTAGTGGAGGGGCGGGCCCTCAAGAGACCCAGTACTTC
few TRBJ1-4 TRBV4-1 NA CASSLSGVIEKLFF TGCGCCAGCAGCCTAAGCGGAGTTATAGAAAAACTGTTTTTT
few TRBJ1-5 TRBV12-5 NA CASASGGNQPQHF TGTGCTAGTGCCAGTGGCGGCAATCAGCCCCAGCATTTT
many TRBJ1-5 TRBV6-1 NA CASSESVHRNQPQHF TGTGCCAGCAGTGAATCGGTCCACCGCAATCAGCCCCAGCATTTT
NA TRBJ2-1 TRBV9 TRBD2 CASSPTSESYNEQFF TGTGCCAGCAGCCCCACTAGCGAATCCTACAATGAGCAGTTCTTC
few TRBJ1-1 TRBV12-3/TRBV12-4 NA CASSLAAYRNTEAFF TGTGCCAGCAGTTTAGCCGCATACAGGAACACTGAAGCTTTCTTT
many TRBJ1-1 TRBV6-4 NA CASKDFEGAEAFF TGTGCCAGCAAGGACTTCGAGGGCGCTGAAGCTTTCTTT
few TRBJ2-2 TRBV2 TRBD1 CASSPPGGFTGELFF TGTGCCAGCAGTCCCCCAGGGGGCTTCACCGGGGAGCTGTTTTTT
few TRBJ2-7 TRBV12-3/TRBV12-4 NA CASSFRSDGYEQYF TGTGCCAGCAGTTTTCGGTCCGACGGCTACGAGCAGTACTTC
few TRBJ2-7 TRBV20-1 NA CSARLHRDAQYEQYF TGCAGTGCTAGACTACACCGGGACGCACAATACGAGCAGTACTTC
NA TRBJ1-1 TRBV20-1 NA CSARDGAWEAFF TGCAGTGCTAGAGATGGGGCTTGGGAAGCTTTCTTT
few TRBJ1-4 TRBV7-2 NA CASSLTAGVSAKLFF TGTGCCAGCAGCTTAACGGCGGGGGTATCCGCAAAACTGTTTTTT
few TRBJ1-1 TRBV3-1 NA CASREAMNTEAFF TGTGCCAGCAGAGAGGCTATGAACACTGAAGCTTTCTTT
NA TRBJ1-6 TRBV9 NA CASGAHSGDRPLHF TGTGCCAGCGGCGCCCACAGTGGGGATCGACCCCTCCACTTT
few TRBJ2-3 TRBV5-1 NA CASSLSPYTDTQYF TGCGCCAGCAGCTTGAGCCCATACACAGATACGCAGTATTTT
many TRBJ2-2 TRBV28 TRBD2 CASSLGTSSTGELFF TGTGCCAGCAGTCTGGGGACTAGCTCTACCGGGGAGCTGTTTTTT
NA TRBJ2-2 TRBV24-1 TRBD2 CATSDFGLAGGPRTGELFF TGTGCCACCAGTGATTTCGGACTAGCGGGAGGGCCTAGGACCGGGGAGCTGTTTTTT
NA TRBJ2-4 TRBV7-3 TRBD2 CASSPPGLENIQYF TGTGCCAGCAGCCCGCCGGGACTAGAAAACATTCAGTACTTC
few TRBJ2-7 TRBV4-2 TRBD2 CASSQDLTSGPYEQYF TGTGCCAGCAGCCAAGATTTGACTAGCGGTCCCTACGAGCAGTACTTC
NA TRBJ2-7 TRBV7-8 NA CASSLRGDGPYEQYF TGTGCCAGCAGCTTGCGGGGTGACGGACCCTACGAGCAGTACTTC
few TRBJ1-4 TRBV20-1 TRBD1 CSARGTGAPNEKLFF TGCAGTGCTAGAGGGACAGGGGCCCCTAATGAAAAACTGTTTTTT
few TRBJ2-5 TRBV20-1 TRBD2 CSATSPGLAGGETQYF TGCAGTGCTACAAGTCCGGGACTAGCGGGGGGAGAGACCCAGTACTTC
many TRBJ2-3 TRBV7-2 NA CASSLKDTQYF TGTGCCAGCAGCTTAAAAGATACGCAGTATTTT
NA TRBJ2-1 TRBV24-1 NA CATSDLGPSSYNEQFF TGTGCCACCAGTGATTTAGGGCCGAGCTCCTACAATGAGCAGTTCTTC
NA TRBJ2-5 TRBV6-2/TRBV6-3 NA CASSYNRAETQYF TGTGCCAGCAGTTACAACCGCGCAGAGACCCAGTACTTC
NA TRBJ2-1 TRBV5-1 NA CASIPGPHPGDNEQFF TGCGCCAGCATCCCGGGGCCCCACCCCGGAGACAATGAGCAGTTCTTC
NA TRBJ2-2 TRBV4-1 TRBD1 CASSPRQGADGELFF TGCGCCAGCAGCCCACGACAGGGGGCGGACGGGGAGCTGTTTTTT
NA TRBJ1-5 TRBV28 NA CASSHKPGHPSEPQHF TGTGCCAGCAGCCACAAACCGGGACACCCCTCGGAGCCCCAGCATTTT
NA TRBJ2-3 TRBV5-1 NA CASSQAARLTDTQYF TGCGCCAGCAGCCAGGCGGCACGCCTAACAGATACGCAGTATTTT
many TRBJ1-1 TRBV5-5 NA CASSALVSRTEAFF TGTGCCAGCAGCGCCTTGGTGTCGCGGACTGAAGCTTTCTTT
NA TRBJ2-5 TRBV5-1 NA CASSPGRIDYQETQYF TGCGCCAGCAGCCCGGGACGGATAGACTACCAAGAGACCCAGTACTTC
many TRBJ2-1 TRBV12-3/TRBV12-4 NA CASSLGGGVSYNEQFF TGTGCCAGCAGTTTAGGCGGCGGAGTCTCCTACAATGAGCAGTTCTTC
few TRBJ2-3 TRBV5-5 TRBD1 CASSFPGTAITDTQYF TGTGCCAGCAGCTTTCCTGGGACAGCTATCACAGATACGCAGTATTTT
NA TRBJ1-1 TRBV4-2 TRBD1 CASSRSGQGITEAFF TGTGCCAGCAGCCGCTCGGGACAGGGGATAACTGAAGCTTTCTTT
few TRBJ1-1 TRBV20-1 TRBD1 CSAYGQGIAEAFF TGCAGTGCTTACGGACAGGGGATTGCTGAAGCTTTCTTT
few TRBJ1-3 TRBV12-3/TRBV12-4 NA CASSFRGLGLSRSGNTIYF TGTGCCAGCAGTTTTCGGGGCCTTGGGCTTAGCCGCTCTGGAAACACCATATATTTT
NA TRBJ2-3 TRBV5-1 TRBD2 CASSRGLTTADTQYF TGCGCCAGCAGCAGGGGACTAACGACGGCAGATACGCAGTATTTT
NA TRBJ2-3 TRBV2 NA CASSWDEDTQYF TGTGCCAGCAGTTGGGATGAAGATACGCAGTATTTT
NA TRBJ2-4 TRBV5-6 NA CASSSFGLLNIQYF TGTGCCAGCAGCTCTTTCGGGCTCTTAAACATTCAGTACTTC
few TRBJ2-2 TRBV11-2 NA CASSLVGVHGELFF TGTGCCAGCAGCTTAGTTGGGGTTCACGGGGAGCTGTTTTTT
few TRBJ2-1 TRBV12-1 NA CASSFPWASGSNEQFF NA
few TRBJ2-7 TRBV4-3 NA CASSQDGYGSYEQYF TGCGCCAGCAGCCAAGACGGCTACGGCTCCTACGAGCAGTACTTC
few TRBJ2-7 TRBV6-1 NA CASSGGGVSYEQYF TGTGCCAGCAGTGGGGGGGGCGTTTCCTACGAGCAGTACTTC
few TRBJ2-5 TRBV20-1 NA CSARGAPRETQYF TGCAGTGCTAGAGGTGCCCCACGAGAGACCCAGTACTTC
few TRBJ1-5 TRBV12-3/TRBV12-4 NA CASSLLEQNQPQHF TGTGCCAGCAGTTTGTTGGAACAGAATCAGCCCCAGCATTTT
NA TRBJ2-5 TRBV18 TRBD1 CASSSGQGLETQYF TGTGCCAGCTCATCGGGACAGGGTCTAGAGACCCAGTACTTC
NA TRBJ2-7 TRBV7-3 NA CASSPGTYYEQHF TGTGCCAGCAGCCCAGGGACTTACTACGAGCAGCACTTC
NA TRBJ2-3 TRBV7-8 TRBD2 CASSLAGGTSGRTDTQYF TGTGCCAGCAGCTTAGCGGGCGGAACTAGCGGGAGAACAGATACGCAGTATTTT